This TCR beta chain is drawn from a study of T cells in Graves' hyperthyroidism and ophthalmopathy. Study-wide results and limits: Ophthalmopathy onset followed model prediction by a median approximately 6.2 months. Through a model of 13 V-J features, ophthalmopathy was separated from stable hyperthyroidism.

TCR beta CDR3 regions were amplified from RNA. The primer set for the first-round RT-PCR of the TCR CDR3 was HTBI. Using its own MiXCR run on the multiplex PCR reads, TCRdb lists one record per CDR3 protein. Among under 350,000 distinct CDR3 sequences listed, around a sixth were seen once. This clonotype was seen many times. Its antigen is unknown. Source material: blood. This TCR was recovered from a woman in her forties or fifties with Graves' hyperthyroidism.

CDR3 sequence (DNA): TGTGCCAGCAGCCTCTCCGGGACAGGGGGCAATGAGCAGTTCTTC. It encodes CASSLSGTGGNEQFF. The chain is built from TRBV7-9 and TRBJ2-1; 11 positions match TRBD1. The J segment lost 6 bases and the V segment lost 5 bases, leaving 6 bases of the junction unmatched. The CDR3 extends over 15 amino acids. In germline, CDR1 is SEHNR, CDR2 FQNEAQ (reference sequence).